The 2 T cell receptor beta chains below come from one sample, sequenced in a study of T cells in Graves' hyperthyroidism and ophthalmopathy. Amplification targeted TCR beta CDR3 regions from RNA transcripts. First-round RT-PCR targeting the TCR CDR3 was performed with the HTBI primer set. Using its own MiXCR run on the multiplex PCR reads, TCRdb lists one record per CDR3 protein. The table lists a few hundred thousand distinct CDR3 sequences, more than 15% of them singletons. The source material was blood. Receptors were obtained from a woman in her fifties or sixties with Graves' ophthalmopathy.

This clonotype was seen many times. V and J are TRBV28 and TRBJ1-2; no definite D call. The germline V and J ends were trimmed by 6 bases and 4 bases, with 21 bases remaining between them. CDR1 MDHEN and CDR2 SYDVKM come from the germline V gene. The CDR3 spans 16 residues. CDR3 region: CASSLTGVGAFYGYTF. The CDR3 region has the DNA TGTGCCAGCAGCCTAACCGGGGTAGGAGCGTTCTATGGCTACACCTTC.

This chain joins TRBV20-1 and TRBJ2-3; no clear D. CDR1 and CDR2 from the germline V gene are DFQATT and SNEGSKA (reference sequence). Trimming removed 3 bases from V and 0 bases from J, with 10 bases in between. There are 14 residues in the CDR3. The CDR3 is CSASLRSSTDTQYF. The CDR3 bases are TGCAGTGCTAGCTTGCGGTCTAGCACAGATACGCAGTATTTT.